The clone carrying this TCR beta chain has only a few counts. Its antigen is not known. This sample stems from a study of CD8 T cells in ankylosing spondylitis. General study points: Seven or eight highly homologous variants made up a TCR beta motif, and this motif appeared characteristic of ankylosing spondylitis blood. From matched ankylosing spondylitis synovial fluid, disease-linked clones were reportedly recovered at significantly enriched levels. In the blood and synovial fluid of reactive arthritis, some motif variants had been previously reported. Disease-linked clones were found to be CD8+ and relatively rare in peripheral blood.

By quantitative 5'-RACE with molecular barcodes, the TCR beta libraries were made. TCRdb ran MiXCR on the 5' RACE reads and lists one entry per CDR3 protein. Found here are 700,000 to 1,000,000 distinct CDR3 sequences, about 10% of them singletons; the top ten hold approximately 0.46%. The CDR3 is 18 amino acids. Per germline, CDR1 MDHEN and CDR2 SYDVKM. V dropped 11 bases and J dropped 3; count of bases not matched to a gene: 21. Source material: blood, either unsorted or a sorted T cell fraction (not recorded which). This TCR came from a male donor with ankylosing spondylitis. The chain has TRBV28 and TRBJ2-4, with 8 bases that match TRBD1. CDR3 protein: CAVGRQGSLKSHKNIQYF. As DNA, the CDR3 is TGTGCCGTAGGTAGACAGGGGTCCCTAAAAAGCCACAAAAACATTCAGTACTTC.